One sample yielded the 10 T cell receptor beta chains listed below, sequenced in a study of regulatory T cells in long-lasting Graves disease. Specified time point: newly diagnosed GD, antithyroid drugs for less than 3 months. Making the TCR library involved RNA that had been extracted from PBMCs. Building of the TCR beta libraries involved iRepertoire HTBI primers and Arm-PCR of CDR3 regions. TCRdb re-derived calls from the multiplex PCR reads in MiXCR, one entry per CDR3 protein. The data contain approximately 250,000 distinct CDR3 sequences, around 20% of them singletons. The sample in question was peripheral blood mononuclear cells (PBMCs), obtained at new diagnosis, from a patient treated with antithyroid drugs. Receptors were obtained from a female donor with Graves disease.

A remark on this clonotype: Since a much larger clone is just one base distant, this may be a read error. The genes are TRBV2 and TRBJ2-1; 10 bases match TRBD2. The germline CDR1 and CDR2 sequences are SNHLY and FYNNEI. The length of the CDR3 is 17 residues. The chain's CDR3 is CVSSLIAGGPPNGEQFF. For the CDR3, the DNA is TGTGTCAGCAGCTTAATAGCGGGAGGCCCTCCGAACGGTGAGCAGTTCTTC.

This clonotype was detected ten times or more. The rearrangement joins TRBV6-1 to TRBJ2-5, with D uncertain. Trimming removed 6 bases from V and 1 base from J, with 15 bases in between. Germline CDR1 and CDR2: MNHNS and SASEGT. The CDR3 length is 15 residues. The CDR3 DNA sequence: TGTGCCAGCAGCACGCGGCGGACGGTCCAAGAGACCCAGTACTTC. It yields the protein CASSTRRTVQETQYF.

This clonotype was seen a handful of times. This chain uses TRBV7-9 with TRBJ2-1, with D uncertain. Germline CDR1 reads SEHNR; CDR2 reads FQNEAQ (reference sequence). Trimming cost V 5 bases and J 2 bases, with 7 bases left between them. The CDR3 covers 13 residues. In DNA form, the CDR3 reads TGTGCCAGCAGCGTCGACGCCTACAATGAGCAGTTCTTC. Translating it yields CASSVDAYNEQFF.

This chain uses TRBV6-1 with TRBJ1-2; no definite D call. This CDR3 region has 13 residues. Germline CDR1 and CDR2: MNHNS and SASEGT. V was pared by 5 bases and J by 3 bases, with 10 bases between. This CDR3 reads CASSPTDYYGYTF. The CDR3 DNA reads TGTGCCAGCAGTCCGACGGACTACTATGGCTACACCTTC.

As regards this clonotype: This may be a read error: a much more frequent sequence differs by one nucleotide. The CDR3 DNA follows: TGTGCCAGCAGCTTAGTTCGGGGGAGGGCAGATACGCAGTATTTT. Translation: CASSLVRGRADTQYF. This chain links TRBV7-9 with TRBJ2-3; 7 positions match TRBD2. V shed 1 base and J 4 bases; nucleotides not matched to a gene: 5. This CDR3 is built from 15 residues. Germline V gives CDR1 SEHNR, CDR2 FQNEAQ (reference sequence).

This clonotype was recorded at least ten times. The chain joins TRBV10-1 to TRBJ2-2; 7 nucleotides align to TRBD1. Trimming cost V 4 bases and J 6 bases; bases outside gene matches: 5. This CDR3 spans 14 amino acids. The germline V gene has CDR1 WNHNN and CDR2 SYGVQD (reference sequence). CDR3 loop: CASSAAGGSGELFF. The CDR3 DNA is TGCGCCAGCAGTGCTGCAGGGGGATCCGGGGAGCTGTTTTTT.

This clonotype was found many times. V and J are TRBV19 and TRBJ1-5, with 7 bases that match TRBD1. Per germline, CDR1 LNHDA and CDR2 SQIVND (reference sequence). This CDR3 is 15 amino acids long. J gave up 1 base and V 4 bases, and 4 bases lay outside the gene matches. This chain's CDR3 is CASSTRQGSNQPQHF. The DNA of the CDR3 is TGTGCCAGTAGTACGCGACAGGGAAGCAATCAGCCCCAGCATTTT.

This clonotype was seen many times. The chain has TRBV19 and TRBJ2-6; 11 bases are shared with TRBD2. This CDR3 has 16 amino acids. V lost 4 bases and J lost 2; bases outside the gene matches: 1. Germline V CDR1 and CDR2: LNHDA, SQIVND (reference sequence). The CDR3 coding sequence is TGTGCCAGTAGTAGACTAGCGGGGACTGGGGCCAACGTCCTGACTTTC. Its protein is CASSRLAGTGANVLTF.

V and J are TRBV9 and TRBJ2-3, with TRBD2 matching 10 bases. Germline CDR1 SGDLS, CDR2 YYNGEE. This CDR3 comprises 16 residues. V gave up 0 bases and J gave up 2 bases; unmatched junction bases: 3. The CDR3: CASSVEGTSDTDTQYF. The CDR3 DNA follows: TGTGCCAGCAGCGTAGAGGGGACTAGCGACACAGATACGCAGTATTTT.

The J gene is TRBJ1-6, the V gene TRBV11-2, with a weak D call TRBD1 (5 bases). Trimming stripped 5 bases from V and 8 bases from J, with 16 bases between. Germline V gene data show CDR1 as SGHAT and CDR2 as FQNNGV. The CDR3 is 15 residues long. CDR3 protein: CASSPTSGLDSPLHF. The CDR3 DNA follows: TGTGCCAGCAGCCCTACTTCAGGGTTGGATTCACCCCTCCACTTT.